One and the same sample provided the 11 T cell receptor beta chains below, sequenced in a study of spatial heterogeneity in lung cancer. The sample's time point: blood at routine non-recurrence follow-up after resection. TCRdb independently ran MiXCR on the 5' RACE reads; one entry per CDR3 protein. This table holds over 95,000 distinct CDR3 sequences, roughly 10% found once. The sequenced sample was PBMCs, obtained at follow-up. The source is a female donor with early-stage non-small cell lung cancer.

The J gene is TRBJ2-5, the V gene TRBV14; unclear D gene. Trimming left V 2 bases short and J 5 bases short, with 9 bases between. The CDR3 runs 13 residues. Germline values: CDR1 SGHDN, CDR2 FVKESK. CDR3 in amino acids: CASSQRRAETQYF. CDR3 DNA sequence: TGTGCCAGCAGCCAAAGGAGAGCGGAGACCCAGTACTTC. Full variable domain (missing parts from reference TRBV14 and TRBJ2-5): EAGVTQFPSHSVIEKGQTVTLRCDPISGHDNLYWYRRVMGKEIKFLLHFVKESKQDESGMPNNRFLAERTGGTYSTLKVQPAELEDSGVYFCASSQRRAETQYFGPGTRLLVL.

The CDR3: CASSYRGAYEQYV. CDR3 nucleotides: TGTGCCAGCAGTTACAGGGGAGCCTACGAGCAGTACGTC. V gene TRBV6-2 or TRBV6-3 combines with J gene TRBJ2-7; the D gene could be TRBD1 or TRBD2 (5 bases each). Per germline, CDR1 MNHEY and CDR2 SVGEGT. CDR3 length: 13 amino acids. With 2 bases removed from V and 2 bases from J, the gap between germline ends came to 7 bases.

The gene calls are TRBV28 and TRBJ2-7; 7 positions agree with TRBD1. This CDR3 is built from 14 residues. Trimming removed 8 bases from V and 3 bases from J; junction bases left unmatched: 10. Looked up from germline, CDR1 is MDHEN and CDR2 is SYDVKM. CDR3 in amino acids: CASGPPGQFYEQYF. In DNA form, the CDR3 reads TGTGCCAGCGGCCCGCCGGGACAGTTCTACGAGCAGTACTTC.

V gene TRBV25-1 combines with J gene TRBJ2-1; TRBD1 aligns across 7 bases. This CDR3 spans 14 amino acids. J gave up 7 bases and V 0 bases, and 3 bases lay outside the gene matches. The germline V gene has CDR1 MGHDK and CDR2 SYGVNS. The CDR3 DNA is TGTGCCAGCAGTGAATACAAGACAGGGAATGAGCAGTTCTTC. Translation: CASSEYKTGNEQFF.

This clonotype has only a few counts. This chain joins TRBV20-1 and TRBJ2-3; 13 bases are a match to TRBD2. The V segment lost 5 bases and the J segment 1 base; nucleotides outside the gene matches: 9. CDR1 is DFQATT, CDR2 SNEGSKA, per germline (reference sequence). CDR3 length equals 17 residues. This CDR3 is CSAETSGRGLGTDTQYF. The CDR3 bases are TGCAGTGCTGAAACTAGCGGGAGGGGGCTAGGCACAGATACGCAGTATTTT.

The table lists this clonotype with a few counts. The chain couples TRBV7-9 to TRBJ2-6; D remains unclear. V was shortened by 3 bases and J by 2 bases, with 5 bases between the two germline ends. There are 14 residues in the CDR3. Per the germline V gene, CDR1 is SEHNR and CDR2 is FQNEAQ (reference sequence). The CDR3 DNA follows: TGTGCCAGCAGCTTGAAGGCTGGGGCCAACGTCCTGACTTTC. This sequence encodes CASSLKAGANVLTF.

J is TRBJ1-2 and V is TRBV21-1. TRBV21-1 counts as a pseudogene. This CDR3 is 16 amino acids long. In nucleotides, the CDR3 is TGTGCCAGCAGCAAAGGGGACGACAGGGCCCTCGGTGGCTACACCTTC. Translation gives CASSKGDDRALGGYTF.

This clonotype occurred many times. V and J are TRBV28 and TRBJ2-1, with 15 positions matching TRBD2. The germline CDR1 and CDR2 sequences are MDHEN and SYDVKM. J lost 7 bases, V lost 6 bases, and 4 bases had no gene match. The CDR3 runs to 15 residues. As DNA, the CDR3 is TGTGCCAGCAGCCTTGGACTAGCGGGGGGGAATGAGCAGTTCTTC. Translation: CASSLGLAGGNEQFF.

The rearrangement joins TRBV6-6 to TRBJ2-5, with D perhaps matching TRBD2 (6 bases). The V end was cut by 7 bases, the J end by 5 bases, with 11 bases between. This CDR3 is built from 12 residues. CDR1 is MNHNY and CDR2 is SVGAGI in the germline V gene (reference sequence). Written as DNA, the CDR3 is TGTGCCAGCACCCAGAGCGGGGAGACCCAGTACTTC. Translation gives CASTQSGETQYF.

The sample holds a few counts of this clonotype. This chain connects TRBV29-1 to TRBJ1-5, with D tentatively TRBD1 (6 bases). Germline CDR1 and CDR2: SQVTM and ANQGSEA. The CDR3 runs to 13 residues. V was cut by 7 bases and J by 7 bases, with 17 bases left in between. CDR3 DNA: TGCAGCGCTGGGGGACAATCAGGGCAGCCCCAGCATTTT. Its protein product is CSAGGQSGQPQHF.

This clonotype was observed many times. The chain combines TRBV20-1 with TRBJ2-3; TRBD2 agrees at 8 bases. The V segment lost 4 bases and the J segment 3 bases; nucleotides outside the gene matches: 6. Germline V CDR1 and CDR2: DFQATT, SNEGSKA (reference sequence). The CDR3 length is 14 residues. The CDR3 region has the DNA TGCAGTGCTACGGGACTAGTAGGGACAGATACGCAGTATTTT. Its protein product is CSATGLVGTDTQYF.